These 23 T cell receptor beta chains came from one sample sequenced in a study of molecular identifiers for immune sequencing clone quantification. TCRdb passed the PCR reads through MiXCR, listing each CDR3 protein once. This sample has some 94,000 distinct CDR3 sequences, with approximately 25% found just once. The source material was naive CD8+ T cells from blood, with Jurkat cell RNA spiked in. The subset was: FACS-sorted CD8+CD4-CCR7+CD45RA+ naive T cells. The receptors derive from a human donor in good health. Some libraries in this study had Jurkat cell RNA spiked in.

This clonotype was seen many times. The CDR3 region is CAWSAVSYEQYF. Written as DNA, the CDR3 is TGTGCCTGGAGTGCAGTCTCCTACGAGCAGTACTTC. The V gene is TRBV30, the J gene TRBJ2-7; D remains unclear. V was cut by 1 base and J by 0 bases, with 4 bases left in between. This CDR3 spans 12 amino acids. Germline CDR1 is GTSNPN and CDR2 is SVGIG (reference sequence).

This clonotype was seen a handful of times. The chain joins TRBV6-2 or TRBV6-3 to TRBJ1-1; possible D gene TRBD1, 5 bases. CDR3 size: 16 residues. Trimming took off 3 bases at V and 0 bases at J, with 14 bases between the two ends. Germline CDR1 reads MNHEY; CDR2 reads SVGEGT. Here the CDR3 DNA reads TGTGCCAGCAGTTATACACCCGAGGACATGAACACTGAAGCTTTCTTT. Amino acids: CASSYTPEDMNTEAFF.

A remark on this clonotype: A read error may account for a junction end that differs from germline. The chain employs TRBV6-5 and TRBJ2-1; 9 bases align to TRBD2. The V gene's germline CDR1 is MNHEY and CDR2 SVGAGI. CDR3 size: 15 residues. The DNA of the CDR3 is TGTGCCAGCAGGCCGGGGCTAGCGGGGTACAATAAGCAGTTCTTC. Translated, it gives CASRPGLAGYNKQFF.

Only a few counts were recorded for this clonotype. The chain has TRBV18 and TRBJ2-5; 8 positions match TRBD1. V shed 3 bases, J shed 1 base, and the junction held 4 bases outside the gene matches. This CDR3 contains 15 residues. The V gene's germline CDR1 is KGHSH and CDR2 LQKENI. The CDR3 spells CASSPRDRSQETQYF. The CDR3 nucleotides are TGTGCCAGCTCACCCCGGGACAGGAGCCAAGAGACCCAGTACTTC.

As to this clonotype: A read error is possible here, since a much larger clone lies one base away. The chain is built from TRBV7-9 and TRBJ2-2; D remains ambiguous. Germline assignment: CDR1 SEHNR and CDR2 FQNEAQ (reference sequence). Trimming shortened V by 4 bases and J by 6 bases, and 21 bases separated the two germline ends. This CDR3 is 17 amino acids long. The CDR3 loop is CASSYVTGQPNAGELFF. Written as DNA, the CDR3 is TGTGCCAGCAGCTACGTCACCGGCCAGCCAAACGCCGGGGAGCTGTTTTTT.

This clonotype was observed many times. The rearrangement joins TRBV29-1 to TRBJ1-2, with D possibly TRBD1 on 6 matching bases. Trimming cost V 3 bases and J 5 bases, with 19 bases left between them. The CDR3 loop spans 15 amino acids. Germline V gives CDR1 SQVTM, CDR2 ANQGSEA. The CDR3 is CSVDSVDSSSYGYTF. The DNA of the CDR3 is TGCAGCGTTGATAGCGTGGACAGCTCTAGTTATGGCTACACCTTC.

In regard to this clonotype: The conserved closing phenylalanine or tryptophan is absent in this CDR3, likely reflecting a read error. V is TRBV28 and J is TRBJ2-1; D possibly uses TRBD1 or TRBD2 (6 bases each). This CDR3 is built from 15 residues. Between the trimmed V and J ends, which lost 3 bases and 5 bases, there was a span of 14 bases. From germline, CDR1 is MDHEN and CDR2 SYDVKM. CDR3 nucleotide sequence: TGTGCCAGCAGTTTCAGGGGACTGAGAGACAATGAGCAGTTCCTC. Its protein product is CASSFRGLRDNEQFL.

The chain is built from TRBV21-1 and TRBJ1-6; the table's D call of TRBD1 was not tested on the DNA. TRBV21-1 is a known pseudogene. This CDR3 is 15 amino acids long. The CDR3 is CASNRVDRENSPLHF. The CDR3 region has the DNA TGTGCCAGCAACCGAGTTGACAGGGAAAATTCACCCCTCCACTTT.

Notes on this clonotype: A read error may produce the germline difference seen at one junction end. As DNA, the CDR3 is TGCAGTGCTAGAGATGGGGTGAATAGCAATCGGCCCCAGCATTTT. It encodes CSARDGVNSNRPQHF. J is TRBJ1-5 and V is TRBV20-1; D ambiguous. The CDR3 is 15 amino acids. Per the germline V gene, CDR1 is DFQATT and CDR2 is SNEGSKA (reference sequence).

In this sample, this clonotype turned up many times. The V gene is TRBV12-5, the J gene TRBJ2-5; D is ambiguous. The V gene's germline CDR1 is LGHNT and CDR2 FRNRAP. This CDR3 comprises 12 residues. Trimming took 3 bases from V and 5 from J, leaving 7 bases between them. CDR3 nucleotides: TGTGCTAGTGGTTTCGCTCAGGAGACCCAGTACTTC. It encodes CASGFAQETQYF.

This clonotype was counted at least ten times. This chain uses TRBV7-6 with TRBJ2-5; D call uncertain. V was pared by 5 bases and J by 3 bases, with 7 bases between. There are 12 residues in the CDR3. From germline, CDR1 is SGHVS and CDR2 FNYEAQ. The CDR3 DNA is TGTGCCAGCAGCCCCCGGGAAGAGACCCAGTACTTC. Amino acids: CASSPREETQYF.

This clonotype appeared many times. The V and J genes are TRBV12-3 or TRBV12-4 and TRBJ2-7; D is unclear. V dropped 1 base and J dropped 7 bases, with 11 bases sitting between them. This CDR3 is 13 amino acids long. CDR3 nucleotides: TGTGCCAGCAGTTTAGATTCACCCTGGGAGCAGTACTTC. It codes for CASSLDSPWEQYF.

This clonotype occurred many times. The J gene is TRBJ1-3, the V gene TRBV11-2; D not certain. CDR3 size: 14 residues. The V gene's germline CDR1 is SGHAT and CDR2 FQNNGV. V shed 5 bases and J shed 0 bases, with 8 bases lying between them. The CDR3 spells CASSRVGSGNTIYF. For the CDR3, the DNA is TGTGCCAGCAGCCGGGTAGGCTCTGGAAACACCATATATTTT.

This clonotype was recorded only once. The CDR3 region is CAINDLGGAGEAFF. The CDR3 DNA reads as TGTGCCATCAACGACCTCGGGGGGGCAGGGGAAGCTTTCTTT. V gene TRBV10-3 combines with J gene TRBJ1-1, with a weak D call TRBD1 (6 bases). CDR1 is ENHRY, CDR2 SYGVKD, per germline. V lost 7 bases and J 8 bases, leaving 20 bases between the germline ends. This CDR3 contains 14 residues.

This clonotype has only a few counts. The chain couples TRBV4-3 to TRBJ1-3; D may be TRBD1 (5 bases). The germline CDR1 and CDR2 sequences are LGHNA and YSLEER. Trimming stripped 0 bases from V and 2 bases from J, with 17 bases between. The CDR3 spans 18 residues. CDR3 DNA: TGCGCCAGCAGCCAAGATCTAACAGGCGTTTCCACTGGAAACACCATATATTTT. Encoded protein: CASSQDLTGVSTGNTIYF.

Ten or more counts support this clonotype. This chain uses TRBV10-2 with TRBJ2-3; 8 nucleotides align to TRBD1. Germline CDR1 WSHSY, CDR2 SAAADI. V was pared by 5 bases and J by 2 bases, with 6 bases of the junction left unmatched. The CDR3 is 15 amino acids. CDR3 residues: CASSFYRGDTDTQYF. In DNA form, the CDR3 reads TGCGCCAGCAGTTTCTACAGGGGGGACACAGATACGCAGTATTTT.

As for this clonotype: This may be a read error: a much more frequent sequence differs by one nucleotide. The V call is TRBV15, the J call TRBJ1-5; D gene unclear. Germline V gene data show CDR1 as LNHNV and CDR2 as YYDKDF (reference sequence). The CDR3 consists of 17 residues. CDR3 DNA: TGTGCCACCAGCAGAGACGGGCTGAGTTATAGCAATCAGCCCCGGCATTTT. Its protein is CATSRDGLSYSNQPRHF.

About this clonotype itself: At one end, the junction sequence differs from germline, possibly due to a read error. The genes are TRBV6-5 and TRBJ1-1; no clear D. Germline-derived CDR1 and CDR2 are MNHEY and SVGAGI. The CDR3 has 13 amino acids. CDR3: CASSYRFNTEASF. The CDR3 DNA is TGTGCCAGCAGTTATCGGTTTAACACTGAAGCTTCCTTT.

The table lists this clonotype with a few counts. The gene calls are TRBV19 and TRBJ2-7; D might be TRBD1 (6 bases). Trimming took off 6 bases at V and 0 bases at J, with 12 bases between the two ends. Germline V gives CDR1 LNHDA, CDR2 SQIVND (reference sequence). The CDR3 runs to 14 residues. CDR3 protein: CASRLTGNSYEQYF. CDR3 in DNA: TGTGCCAGTAGATTAACAGGGAACTCCTACGAGCAGTACTTC.

In nucleotides, the CDR3 is TGTGCCATCAGTGAGTCGAATACAATGAACTACGAGCAGTACTTC. This codes for CAISESNTMNYEQYF. V gene TRBV10-3 combines with J gene TRBJ2-7; D uncertain. Per the germline V gene, CDR1 is ENHRY and CDR2 is SYGVKD. V lost 0 bases to trimming and J lost 3 bases, with 12 bases between them. The CDR3 covers 15 residues.

Points on this clonotype: A read error is possible here, since a much larger clone lies one base away. The conserved phenylalanine or tryptophan normally closing the CDR3 is absent here, so this likely arose from a read error. V usage is TRBV20-1 and J usage is TRBJ2-3; 9 bases agree with TRBD1. The ends lost 3 bases at V and 2 bases at J; junction bases unmatched: 9. Per the germline V gene, CDR1 is DFQATT and CDR2 is SNEGSKA (reference sequence). The CDR3 has 16 residues. The CDR3 DNA follows: TGCAGTGCTAGCCTCACAGGGGGCCCCCCCACAGATACGCAGTATCTT. It translates to CSASLTGGPPTDTQYL.

This clonotype showed up many times. The CDR3 spells CASSLIVGGTEAFF. For the CDR3, the DNA is TGTGCCAGCAGTTTAATTGTGGGGGGCACTGAAGCTTTCTTT. This chain uses TRBV27 with TRBJ1-1, with D tentatively TRBD1 (5 bases). V lost 2 bases and J lost 4, with 11 bases in between. Germline V lookup: CDR1 MNHEY, CDR2 SMNVEV (reference sequence). The CDR3 consists of 14 residues.

Worth noting for this clonotype: A much larger clone differs by one base, so this may be a read error. The CDR3 does not close with the conserved phenylalanine or tryptophan, likely indicating a read error. V is TRBV28 and J is TRBJ2-4; a weak D match, TRBD2 (6 bases). Germline values: CDR1 MDHEN, CDR2 SYDVKM. V was clipped by 4 bases and J by 9 bases, with 10 bases between them. This CDR3 contains 12 residues. The CDR3 here is CASSSGGGIQYL. CDR3 nucleotides: TGTGCCAGCAGTTCCGGGGGTGGCATTCAGTACCTC.